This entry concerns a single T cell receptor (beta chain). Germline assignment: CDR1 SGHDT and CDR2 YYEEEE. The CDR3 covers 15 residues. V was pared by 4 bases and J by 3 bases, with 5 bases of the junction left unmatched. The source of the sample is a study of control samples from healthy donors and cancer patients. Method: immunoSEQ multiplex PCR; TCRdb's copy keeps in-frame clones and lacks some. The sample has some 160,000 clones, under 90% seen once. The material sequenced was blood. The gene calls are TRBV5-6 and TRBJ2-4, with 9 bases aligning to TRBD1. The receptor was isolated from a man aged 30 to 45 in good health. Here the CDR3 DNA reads TGTGCCAGCAGCCTCCTGGGACAGGGCAAAAACATTCAGTACTTC. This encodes CASSLLGQGKNIQYF.